This TCR beta chain was identified in a study of cytomegalovirus exposure and HLA in healthy donors. A remark on this clone: Antigen: not known.

The PCR employed 60 Vbeta primers together with 13 Jbeta primers. Clones were read by immunoSEQ multiplex PCR, and TCRdb kept only the in-frame ones, dropping some. Of 80,000 to 100,000 clones in the sample, around 81% were seen once. Each donor was nominally healthy when sampled (though unrecorded immune exposures were likely). The germline V gene encodes CDR1 SGHVS and CDR2 FQNEAQ. The CDR3 contains 13 residues. Deletions cut 5 bases from V and 7 bases from J, with 9 bases between. Study-level results: The dataset shows that most TCR sequences were rare, while some public TCRs occurred in many donors.

Sequences were obtained from PBMCs. This sequence originates from a man aged 35 to 55 in good health and CMV-seropositive. The chain joins TRBV7-8 to TRBJ1-6; no firm D call. The CDR3 DNA is TGTGCCAGCAGCCAATACAAGAATTCACCCCTCCACTTT. Amino acid sequence: CASSQYKNSPLHF.